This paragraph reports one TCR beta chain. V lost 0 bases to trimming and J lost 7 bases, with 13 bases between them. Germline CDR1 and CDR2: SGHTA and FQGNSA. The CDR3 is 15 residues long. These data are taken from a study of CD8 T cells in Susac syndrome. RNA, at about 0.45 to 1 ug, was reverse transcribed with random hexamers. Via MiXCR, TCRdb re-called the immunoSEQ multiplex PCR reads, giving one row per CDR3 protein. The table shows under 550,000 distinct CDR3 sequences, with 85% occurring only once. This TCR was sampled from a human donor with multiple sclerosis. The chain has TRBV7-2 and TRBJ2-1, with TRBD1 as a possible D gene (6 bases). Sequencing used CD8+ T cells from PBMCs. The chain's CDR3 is CASSLAHRDRNEQFF. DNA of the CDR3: TGTGCCAGCAGCTTAGCCCACAGGGATCGAAATGAGCAGTTCTTC.